Many counts were recorded for the clone carrying this T cell receptor (beta chain). Antigen: not known. The cDNA was generated by 5'RACE with 10-nucleotide random UMIs. In TCRdb, the 5' RACE reads were re-called with MiXCR into one record per CDR3 protein. The table has fewer than 50,000 distinct CDR3 sequences, over 8.5% seen once; the top ten hold around 3.9%. Sample time point: technical triplicate 1. PBMCs numbering 2 million and stored at -80 C yielded the unsorted libraries. The CDR3 length is 15 residues. The V gene end was trimmed by 6 bases and the J gene end by 4 bases; junction bases not matched to a gene: 9. Germline CDR1 reads DFQATT; CDR2 reads SNEGSKA (reference sequence). This entry belongs to a study of neurological immune-mediated disorders. Study outcomes and limitations: The greatest TCR clonal expansion occurred in HTLV-1-associated myelopathy and the least in multiple sclerosis, which fell below healthy controls. Expanded clones shared no identical CDR3 amino acid sequences across subjects, which suggested private TCR-beta repertoires in all groups.

This rearrangement joins TRBV20-1 to TRBJ2-7, with 13 bases matching TRBD2. The receptor comes from a man in his fifties or sixties with HTLV-1-associated myelopathy (HAM/TSP). Specimen: PBMCs. This CDR3 reads CSAPGLAGAQYEQYF. The CDR3 DNA reads TGCAGTGCCCCTGGACTAGCGGGAGCTCAATACGAGCAGTACTTC.